The entry below gives a single T cell receptor beta chain sequence along with its context. Sequencing templates came from extracted RNA that was reverse transcribed into cDNA. Repertoires were generated with immunoSEQ multiplex PCR, while TCRdb's copy carries only in-frame clones and drops some. The sample lists 150,000 or so clones, about 66% occurring once. Alopecia areata patients provided lesional scalp punch biopsies and peripheral blood. The data originate from a study of CD8+ T cells in alopecia areata. Looked up from germline, CDR1 is SGHTA and CDR2 is FQGTGA. V shed 3 bases and J 4 bases; nucleotides not matched to a gene: 3. The CDR3 spans 15 residues.

The sequence was obtained from a human donor with alopecia areata. J is TRBJ2-3 and V is TRBV7-3, with TRBD2 identical over 11 bases. The sample consisted of CD8+ T cells sorted from blood, taken at week 0. CDR3 loop: CASSFSGGAADTQYF. Here the CDR3 DNA reads TGTGCCAGCAGCTTTAGCGGGGGGGCAGCAGATACGCAGTATTTT. The complete variable domain, with remaining parts taken from reference TRBV7-3 and TRBJ2-3, reads GAGVSQTPSNKVTEKGKYVELRCDPISGHTALYWYRQSLGQGPEFLIYFQGTGAADDSGLPNDRFFAVRPEGSVSTLKIQRTERGDSAVYLCASSFSGGAADTQYFGPGTRLTVL.